A selection of T cell receptor beta chains follows, all from one sample in a study of T cell repertoires in cytomegalovirus infection. For these TCRs, the target antigens are not known. MiXCR, run by TCRdb on the reads, gives a single entry per CDR3 protein. The profile shows about a million distinct CDR3 sequences, about a third of them singletons. This sample comprised cultured CD8+ T cells from PBMCs, obtained from culture after CMV antigen stimulation. The receptors were gathered from a human donor in good health (CMV status not recorded). Some clones in this sample may be carry-over from other donors' samples. Each CDR3 is given with its conserved first and last residue. The D gene is left open where the match is weak. Size tells how often a clone was seen (once, few, many) or the class of an expanded clone, and some rows leave it out.

TRBD1	.	TRBV28	TRBJ2-3	TGTGCCAGCGAATTCGTAGGGACAGGGGGCCAAGATACGCAGTATTTT	CASEFVGTGGQDTQYF
.	few	TRBV6-1	TRBJ1-5	TGTGCCAGCAACAGCCCTTTGAGACAAAGCTATAGCAATCAGCCCCAGCATTTT	CASNSPLRQSYSNQPQHF
TRBD2	.	TRBV7-2	TRBJ2-3	TGTGCCAGCAGCTTGCGGATAGCGGGGGCCCATGCTAGCACAGATACGCAGTATTTT	CASSLRIAGAHASTDTQYF
TRBD2	.	TRBV9	TRBJ2-1	TGTGCCAGCAGCTCCCGGACTAGCGGGCCGTACAATGAGCAGTTCTTC	CASSSRTSGPYNEQFF
.	.	TRBV6-2/TRBV6-3	TRBJ2-7	TGTGCCAGCACAATCATGGGAGGTAGCCATTACGAGCAGTACTTC	CASTIMGGSHYEQYF
TRBD1	many	TRBV7-9	TRBJ2-1	TGTGCCAGCAGCTTACTTACCGACAGGGGAAATGAGCAGTTCTTC	CASSLLTDRGNEQFF
.	.	TRBV6-5	TRBJ2-5	TGTGCCACCAACGTAGGGGAGACCCAGTACTTC	CATNVGETQYF
.	.	TRBV10-3	TRBJ2-5	TGTGCCATCAGTGAGTCGGCGGGCCAAGAGACCCAGTACTTC	CAISESAGQETQYF
.	many	TRBV7-6	TRBJ1-6	TGTGCCAGCAGCTCCCAGGGTTTTGATTCACCCCTCCACTTT	CASSSQGFDSPLHF
.	.	TRBV5-1	TRBJ1-1	TGCGCCAGCAGCTTGACCAGGGACGGCACTGAAGCTTTCTTT	CASSLTRDGTEAFF
.	few	TRBV7-9	TRBJ2-1	TGTGCCAGCAGCCCCAGGGGCGGATATGAGCAGTTCTTC	CASSPRGGYEQFF
.	many	TRBV7-9	TRBJ1-5	TGTGCCAGCAGTTCCCCTTATAGCAATCAGCCCCAGCATTTT	CASSSPYSNQPQHF
.	.	TRBV15	TRBJ1-6	TGTGCCACCAGCAGAGTCGCAGTCGATTCACCCCTCCACTTT	CATSRVAVDSPLHF
.	.	TRBV6-1	TRBJ2-7	TGTGCCAGCAGTGATTACCGTATGGGGGCCGACGCCGAGCAGTACTTC	CASSDYRMGADAEQYF
TRBD1	.	TRBV12-3/TRBV12-4	TRBJ2-5	TGTGCCAGCAGACCGGGACAGGGGGCTCGAGAGACCCAGTACTTC	CASRPGQGARETQYF
.	.	TRBV5-1	TRBJ1-5	TGCGCCAGCAGCTTGGGACAGGAAGTCCAGCATTTT	CASSLGQEVQHF
.	few	TRBV4-1	TRBJ2-3	TGCGCCAGCAGCCAAGATCCGGGAGATACGCAGTATTTT	CASSQDPGDTQYF
TRBD2	few	TRBV25-1	TRBJ2-1	TGTGCCAGCAGTGGAGGACTAGCCTACAATGAGCAGTTCTTC	CASSGGLAYNEQFF
.	many	TRBV7-8	TRBJ2-1	TGTGCCAGCAGCTTAAATACAAGGGAGCAGTTCTTC	CASSLNTREQFF
.	.	TRBV5-1	TRBJ1-1	TGCGCCAGCAGCGAACTTAACAGGATGAACACTGAAGCTTTCTTT	CASSELNRMNTEAFF
.	few	TRBV19	TRBJ1-1	TGTGCCAGTAGTATGTCGATGAACACTGAAGCTTTCTTT	CASSMSMNTEAFF
.	many	TRBV6-5	TRBJ2-2	TGTGCCAGCAGTTACGATAGGGTTAGCGGGGAGCTGTTTTTT	CASSYDRVSGELFF
TRBD1	few	TRBV6-5	TRBJ1-1	TGTGCCAGCAGTTACTATCCGGGACAGCACACTGAAGCTTTCTTT	CASSYYPGQHTEAFF
TRBD1	once	TRBV27	TRBJ2-7	TGTGCCAGCAGTAGGGACAGCTACTCCTACGAGCAGTACTTC	CASSRDSYSYEQYF
.	.	TRBV10-3	TRBJ1-1	TGTGCCATCAGTGATCAGGGTTCAGTGGCCATAGCTGAAGCTTTCTTT	CAISDQGSVAIAEAFF
TRBD1	few	TRBV7-8	TRBJ2-5	TGTGCCAGCAGCACAGCCGACAGGGTACGAGAGACCCAGTACTTC	CASSTADRVRETQYF
.	.	TRBV4-3	TRBJ2-6	TGCGCCAGCAGCCAAGATCCGGACCGCTCTAGGGCCAACGTCCTGACTTTC	CASSQDPDRSRANVLTF
TRBD1	.	TRBV4-1	TRBJ1-6	TGCGCCAGCAGCCAAGGCGGGACAGGGGATTCACCCCTCCACTTT	CASSQGGTGDSPLHF
TRBD1	few	TRBV6-1	TRBJ1-1	TGTGCCAGCGGGGAGGGACAGGTGAACACTGAAGCTTTCTTT	CASGEGQVNTEAFF
TRBD1	few	TRBV6-1	TRBJ2-1	TGTGCCAGCAGTGAATGGACAGGGCCTGAGCAGTTCTTC	CASSEWTGPEQFF
TRBD1	.	TRBV19	TRBJ2-3	TGTGCCAGTACCCCTGGTGGACAGGGAACAGATACGCAGTATTTT	CASTPGGQGTDTQYF
TRBD1	few	TRBV7-9	TRBJ2-5	TGTGCCAGCAGCCTTCGACAGGGGACTCAAGAGACCCAGTACTTC	CASSLRQGTQETQYF
.	few	TRBV7-9	TRBJ2-7	TGTGCCAGCAGCTCGACGTGGAGCTCCTACGAGCAGTACTTC	CASSSTWSSYEQYF
.	.	TRBV9	TRBJ1-3	TGTGCCAGCAGCCCGGGGGGAAGTGTCTCTGGAAACACCATATATTTT	CASSPGGSVSGNTIYF
.	many	TRBV7-2	TRBJ1-1	TGTGCCAGCAGCTTAGCCCCGCAGGGATGGGAGAACACTGAAGCTTTCTTT	CASSLAPQGWENTEAFF
.	.	TRBV28	TRBJ2-3	TGTGCCAGCAGTACGGGGGGCCCCTTAAATACGCAGTATTTT	CASSTGGPLNTQYF
TRBD1	few	TRBV6-1	TRBJ1-1	TGTGCCAGCAGCTCCGACAGGGCGAGGGCTTTCTTT	CASSSDRARAFF
TRBD1	few	TRBV6-2/TRBV6-3	TRBJ2-2	TGTGCCAGCAGTTACGATCTGGGACAGGGTTACGGGGAGCTGTTTTTT	CASSYDLGQGYGELFF
.	.	TRBV12-5	TRBJ2-7	TGTGCTAGTGGTTTGTCGGGCGAGCAGTACTTC	CASGLSGEQYF
TRBD1	many	TRBV7-2	TRBJ1-2	TGTGCCAGCAGCAGACCGGGACAGGACTATGGCTACACCTTC	CASSRPGQDYGYTF